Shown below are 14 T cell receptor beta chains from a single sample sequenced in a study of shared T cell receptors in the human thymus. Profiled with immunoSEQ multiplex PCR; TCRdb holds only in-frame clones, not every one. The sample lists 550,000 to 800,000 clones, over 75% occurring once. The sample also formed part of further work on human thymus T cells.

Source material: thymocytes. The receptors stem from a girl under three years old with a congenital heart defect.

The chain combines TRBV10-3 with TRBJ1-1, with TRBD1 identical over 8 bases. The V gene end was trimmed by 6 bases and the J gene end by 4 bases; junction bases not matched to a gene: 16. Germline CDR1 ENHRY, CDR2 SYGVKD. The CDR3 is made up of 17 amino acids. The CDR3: CAISNIPGGRLSTEAFF. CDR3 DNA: TGTGCCATCAGCAATATCCCAGGGGGCCGACTGAGCACTGAAGCTTTCTTT.

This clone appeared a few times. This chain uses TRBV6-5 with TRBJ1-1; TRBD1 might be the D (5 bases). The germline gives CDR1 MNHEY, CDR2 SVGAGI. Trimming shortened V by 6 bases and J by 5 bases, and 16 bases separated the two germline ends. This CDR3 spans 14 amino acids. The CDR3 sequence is CASSLGPGETEAFF. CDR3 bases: TGTGCCAGCAGCTTAGGGCCGGGGGAGACTGAAGCTTTCTTT.

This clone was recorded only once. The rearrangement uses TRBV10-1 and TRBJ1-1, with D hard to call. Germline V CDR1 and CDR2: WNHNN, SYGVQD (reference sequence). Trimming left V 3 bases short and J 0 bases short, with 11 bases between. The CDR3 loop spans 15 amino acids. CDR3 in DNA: TGCGCCAGCAGTGATTCAGGTGGCTTGAACACTGAAGCTTTCTTT. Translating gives CASSDSGGLNTEAFF.

DNA of the CDR3: TGTGCCAGCAGCTTAGGAATCTACAGGGGGTCCTCTGCAACTAATGAAAAACTGTTTTTT. Its translation: CASSLGIYRGSSATNEKLFF. V usage is TRBV7-8 and J usage is TRBJ1-4, with 8 bases matching TRBD1. With 1 base clipped from V and 0 bases from J, the junction kept 13 bases outside the gene matches. CDR3 length equals 20 residues. The V gene's germline CDR1 is SGHVS and CDR2 FQNEAQ.

The CDR3 DNA sequence: TGCGCCAGCAGCTCTGGGACTAGCGGGGGGCCTGCAGATACGCAGTATTTT. Translation: CASSSGTSGGPADTQYF. This rearrangement joins TRBV5-1 to TRBJ2-3; TRBD2 matches 15 bases. CDR1 and CDR2 (germline): SGHRS, YFSETQ. This CDR3 has 17 residues. V was pared by 3 bases and J by 4 bases, with 6 bases of the junction left unmatched.

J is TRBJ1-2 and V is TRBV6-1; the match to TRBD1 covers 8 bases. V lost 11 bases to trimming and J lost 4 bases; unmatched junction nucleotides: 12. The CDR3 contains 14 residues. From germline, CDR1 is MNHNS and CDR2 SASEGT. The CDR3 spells CAGEVTGDPYGYTF. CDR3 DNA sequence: TGTGCCGGTGAAGTGACAGGGGACCCCTATGGCTACACCTTC.

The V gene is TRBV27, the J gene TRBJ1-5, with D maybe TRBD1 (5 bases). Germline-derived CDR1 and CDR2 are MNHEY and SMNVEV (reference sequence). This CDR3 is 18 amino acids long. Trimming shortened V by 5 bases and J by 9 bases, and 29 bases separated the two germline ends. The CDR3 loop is CASSPRSGAERSISPQHF. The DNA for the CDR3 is TGTGCCAGCAGTCCCCGAAGTGGGGCAGAGCGTTCTATTTCGCCCCAGCATTTT.

The CDR3 protein is CASPGFPNEQYF. CDR3 nucleotide sequence: TGTGCCAGCCCAGGGTTTCCTAACGAGCAGTACTTC. The chain joins TRBV6-1 to TRBJ2-7; a weak D match, TRBD1 (5 bases). The germline CDR1 and CDR2 sequences are MNHNS and SASEGT. The CDR3 length is 12 residues. V gave up 8 bases and J gave up 5 bases, with 13 bases separating them.

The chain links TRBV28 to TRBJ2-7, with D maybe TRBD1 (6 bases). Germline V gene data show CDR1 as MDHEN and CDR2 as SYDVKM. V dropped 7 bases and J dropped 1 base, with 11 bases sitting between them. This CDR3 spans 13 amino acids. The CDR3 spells CASTTGYSYEQYF. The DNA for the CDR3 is TGTGCCAGCACGACAGGCTATTCCTACGAGCAGTACTTC.

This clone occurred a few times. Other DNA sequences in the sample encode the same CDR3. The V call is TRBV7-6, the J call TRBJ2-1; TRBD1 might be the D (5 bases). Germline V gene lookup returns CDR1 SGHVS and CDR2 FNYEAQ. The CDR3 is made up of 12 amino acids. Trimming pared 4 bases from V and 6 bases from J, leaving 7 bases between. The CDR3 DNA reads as TGTGCCAGCAGCTACGACAGCAATGAGCAGTTCTTC. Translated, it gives CASSYDSNEQFF.

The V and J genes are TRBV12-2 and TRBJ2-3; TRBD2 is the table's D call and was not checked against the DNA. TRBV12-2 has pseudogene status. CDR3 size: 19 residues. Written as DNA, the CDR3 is TGTGCAAGTCGCTTCCGCCCGCCGGAGGGAAGAGGTGAAGAAGATACGCAGTATTTT. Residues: CASRFRPPEGRGEEDTQYF.

Here the CDR3 DNA reads TGTGCCAGCAGGGAGGGGCTTAGTGAAGAGACCCAGTACTTC. Residues: CASREGLSEETQYF. V usage is TRBV6-5 and J usage is TRBJ2-5; D may be TRBD2 (6 bases). Germline V gives CDR1 MNHEY, CDR2 SVGAGI. There are 14 residues in the CDR3. V was shortened by 6 bases and J by 3 bases, with 14 bases between the two germline ends.

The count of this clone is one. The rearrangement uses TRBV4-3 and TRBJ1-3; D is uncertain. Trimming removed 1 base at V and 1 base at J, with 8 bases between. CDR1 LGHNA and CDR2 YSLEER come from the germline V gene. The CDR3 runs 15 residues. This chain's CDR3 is CASSQARHSGNTIYF. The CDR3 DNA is TGCGCCAGCAGCCAAGCGCGGCATTCTGGAAACACCATATATTTT.

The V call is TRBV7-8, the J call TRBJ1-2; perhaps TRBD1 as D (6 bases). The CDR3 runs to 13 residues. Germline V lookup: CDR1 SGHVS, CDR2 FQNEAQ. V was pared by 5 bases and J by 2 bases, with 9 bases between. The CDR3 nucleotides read TGTGCCAGCAGCACCCAGGGGAACTATGGCTACACCTTC. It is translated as CASSTQGNYGYTF.